The rows below give T cell receptor beta chains drawn from one sample of a study of OX40 agonist ivuxolimab in advanced cancers. Profiling relied on immunoSEQ multiplex PCR, and the TCRdb table lists in-frame clones only, not all of them. This sample has around 36,000 clones, with 82% found just once. This specimen consisted of CD4+ or CD8+ T cells sorted from blood, obtained in a trial of the OX40 agonist ivuxolimab. The receptors were sampled from an adult with an advanced solid tumor such as melanoma, head and neck, liver or kidney cancer. Each CDR3 is given with its conserved first and last residue. The D gene is left open where the match is weak. Size values are once, few and many counts, or a class for expanded clones, and some rows have none.

TRBD1	TRBV10-3	TRBJ1-1	NA	TGTGCCATCAGAGACCCCGACAGGGGTACTGAAGCTTTCTTT	CAIRDPDRGTEAFF
NA	TRBV28	TRBJ2-5	NA	TGTGCCAGCGCATCATATTCAGGGTCCGGAGGGACCCAGTACTTC	CASASYSGSGGTQYF
NA	TRBV27	TRBJ2-7	NA	TGTGCCAGCAGTTTTATATATTCCCCGGACTACGAGCAGTACTTC	CASSFIYSPDYEQYF
NA	TRBV30	TRBJ2-7	NA	TGTGCAGCCCAACATACCGTCTACGAGCAGTACTTC	CAAQHTVYEQYF
NA	TRBV7-8	TRBJ2-7	NA	TGTGCCAGCCAGGAAGCTTTCAAACCCTACGAGCAGTACTTC	CASQEAFKPYEQYF
NA	TRBV5-1	TRBJ2-1	NA	TGCGCCAGCAGCTTGTCCGACTACAATGAGCAGTTCTTC	CASSLSDYNEQFF
NA	TRBV28	TRBJ2-7	NA	TGTGCCAGCCTCCAGATACTAGCTTCCGAGCAGTACTTC	CASLQILASEQYF
NA	TRBV7-9	TRBJ1-3	NA	TGTGCCAGCAGCTTAGGGCAGCACTTTGGAAACACCATATATTTT	CASSLGQHFGNTIYF
NA	TRBV4-1	TRBJ1-1	NA	TGCGCCAGCAGCCATCAGGGGACGCCGCACACTGAAGCTTTCTTT	CASSHQGTPHTEAFF
NA	TRBV9	TRBJ1-5	NA	TGTGCCAGCAGCAGGGGCGTCGATCAGCCCCAGCATTTT	CASSRGVDQPQHF
TRBD2	TRBV25-1	TRBJ2-7	NA	TGTGCCAGCAGCTTTGGACTAGCGGCTTACGAGCAGTACTTC	CASSFGLAAYEQYF
TRBD2	TRBV27	TRBJ2-1	once	TGTGCCAGCAGTCGATATCTAGCGGGAGGAGACAATGAGCAGTTCTTC	CASSRYLAGGDNEQFF
NA	TRBV28	TRBJ1-6	many	TGTGCCAGCAGCTCGGACATCCCAAGCTCCTATAATTCACCCCTCCACTTT	CASSSDIPSSYNSPLHF
TRBD1	TRBV11-1	TRBJ2-7	once	TGTGCCAGCAGTGGGACAGAATTGTCCTACGAGCAGTACTTC	CASSGTELSYEQYF
TRBD1	TRBV10-2	TRBJ2-1	NA	TGCGCCAGCACCTCGCGGGGGACAGGGGCGGGGGACAATGAGCAGTTCTTC	CASTSRGTGAGDNEQFF
TRBD1	TRBV9	TRBJ1-4	NA	TGTGCCAGCAGCGCAACAACCGGGACAGGGGCCTTAAAACTGTTTTTT	CASSATTGTGALKLFF
NA	TRBV7-2	TRBJ2-3	NA	TGTGCCAGCAGCCTCCTAAGCGGAGATACGCAGTATTTT	CASSLLSGDTQYF
NA	TRBV11-2	TRBJ1-5	NA	TGTGCCAGCAGCTTAGGTAACAGCCTCAGCAATCAGCCCCAGCATTTT	CASSLGNSLSNQPQHF
NA	TRBV2	TRBJ2-7	NA	TGTGCCAGCAGGGCCTACGAGCAGTACTTC	CASRAYEQYF
NA	TRBV27	TRBJ1-2	medium-sized	TGTGCCAGCAGTTTATATTGGGGAGCGGACTATGGCTACACCTTC	CASSLYWGADYGYTF
NA	TRBV5-4	TRBJ2-5	NA	TGTGCCAGCAGCTTGGTCGGGGAAGAGACCCAGTACTTC	CASSLVGEETQYF
TRBD2	TRBV5-3	TRBJ2-2	NA	TGTGCCAGAAGTCTCCGACTAGCGGGAGAACGAGACGGGGAGCTGTTTTTT	CARSLRLAGERDGELFF
NA	TRBV5-1	TRBJ1-1	NA	TGCGCCAGCAGCTTGGCTCACAATGAAGCTTTCTTT	CASSLAHNEAFF
NA	TRBV28	TRBJ1-2	NA	TGTGCCGTTCGGGAGGGGCTGAGTGGCTACACCTTC	CAVREGLSGYTF
TRBD1	TRBV28	TRBJ1-1	NA	TGTGCCAGCAGTTCCAGGGGGTTGTACACTGAAGCTTTCTTT	CASSSRGLYTEAFF
NA	TRBV7-6	TRBJ2-3	few	TGTGCCAGCAGTGCGTGGGCTGATACGCAGTATTTT	CASSAWADTQYF
NA	TRBV9	TRBJ2-3	NA	TGTGCCAGCAGCGTAGGTGAGTCGCATCCCACAGATACGCAGTATTTT	CASSVGESHPTDTQYF
NA	TRBV4-1	TRBJ2-5	once	TGCGCCAGCAGCCAAGAGGGCCGGGGCAGCTGGGAGACCCAGTACTTC	CASSQEGRGSWETQYF